The 18 T cell receptor beta chains below come from one sample, sequenced in a study of cytomegalovirus exposure and HLA in healthy donors. 60 Vbeta and 13 Jbeta primers were used in PCR. Generated by immunoSEQ multiplex PCR, the TCRdb table keeps only in-frame clones and is missing some. This sample carries 140,000 to 150,000 clones, about 76% of them seen once, and the ten largest clones take less than 5%. The sample taken for sequencing was PBMCs. These receptors came from a male donor in good health and CMV-seronegative.

Only a few counts were recorded for this clone. This chain uses TRBV5-1 with TRBJ1-2, with TRBD1 identical over 11 bases. V shed 3 bases, J shed 10 bases, and the junction held 11 bases outside the gene matches. This CDR3 spans 15 amino acids. Germline assignment: CDR1 SGHRS and CDR2 YFSETQ. CDR3 sequence: CASSSPGQGVDVYTF. Here the CDR3 DNA reads TGCGCCAGCAGCTCCCCGGGACAGGGGGTTGATGTCTACACCTTC.

In the case of this clone: The junction departs from the called germline gene at one end, perhaps through a read error. The V and J genes are TRBV7-7 and TRBJ2-1, with 8 bases aligning to TRBD2. The length of the CDR3 is 16 residues. The germline V gene encodes CDR1 SSHAT and CDR2 FNYEAQ (reference sequence). The CDR3 DNA reads TGTGCTAGCAGTCCACCGGGACTAGTCTCCTACAATGAGCAGTTCTTC. It codes for CASSPPGLVSYNEQFF.

The chain combines TRBV9 with TRBJ2-5; TRBD2 matches at 7 bases. V shed 0 bases, J shed 5 bases, and the junction held 7 bases outside the gene matches. The germline CDR1 and CDR2 sequences are SGDLS and YYNGEE. The CDR3 is 15 residues long. CDR3 bases: TGTGCCAGCAGCGTAGGAGCGGGACCACAGGAGACCCAGTACTTC. This sequence encodes CASSVGAGPQETQYF.

The J gene is TRBJ1-1, the V gene TRBV6-6, with 11 bases aligning to TRBD1. With V trimmed by 5 bases and J by 4 bases, 9 bases remained unmatched. The CDR3 has 16 amino acids. Germline V gene lookup returns CDR1 MNHNY and CDR2 SVGAGI (reference sequence). CDR3 sequence reads: CASSDYLGTGGTEAFF. CDR3 DNA: TGTGCCAGCAGTGACTACCTCGGGACAGGGGGCACTGAAGCTTTCTTT.

J is TRBJ2-3 and V is TRBV19, with TRBD2 identical over 15 bases. V was clipped by 7 bases and J by 6 bases; unmatched bases: 17. CDR1 LNHDA and CDR2 SQIVND come from the germline V gene (reference sequence). CDR3 length equals 19 residues. CDR3 DNA: TGTGCCAGTAAACGAGGGACTAGCGGGAGGTGGGTGAGCATGGATACGCAGTATTTT. Residues: CASKRGTSGRWVSMDTQYF. The entire variable domain, with the rest obtained from reference TRBV19 and TRBJ2-3, is as follows: DGGITQSPKYLFRKEGQNVTLSCEQNLNHDAMYWYRQDPGQGLRLIYYSQIVNDFQKGDIAEGYSVSREKKESFPLTVTSAQKNPTAFYLCASKRGTSGRWVSMDTQYFGPGTRLTVL.

The chain joins TRBV5-6 to TRBJ1-5; perhaps TRBD1 as D (5 bases). From germline, CDR1 is SGHDT and CDR2 YYEEEE. Between the trimmed V and J ends, which lost 1 base and 3 bases, there was a span of 17 bases. CDR3 length equals 17 residues. Here the CDR3 DNA reads TGTGCCAGCAGCTTGAGGTCGGTGACAGCAAACAATCAGCCCCAGCATTTT. Translating it yields CASSLRSVTANNQPQHF.

The J gene is TRBJ1-1, the V gene TRBV27, with D perhaps TRBD1 (6 bases). Germline lookup yields CDR1 MNHEY and CDR2 SMNVEV (reference sequence). Trimming stripped 3 bases from V and 1 base from J, with 6 bases between. The CDR3 is 13 amino acids. The CDR3 DNA reads as TGTGCCAGCAGTTTGGGACAGAACACTGAAGCTTTCTTT. Translation: CASSLGQNTEAFF.

The chain recombines TRBV27 with TRBJ2-7; 10 nucleotides match TRBD1. J gave up 4 bases and V 4 bases, and 10 bases lay outside the gene matches. Germline lookup yields CDR1 MNHEY and CDR2 SMNVEV (reference sequence). CDR3 length: 16 amino acids. CDR3 amino acids: CASSYSGTGEGYEQYF. CDR3 in DNA: TGTGCCAGCAGTTATAGCGGGACAGGGGAAGGGTACGAGCAGTACTTC.

The DNA for the CDR3 is TGTGCCAGCAGCTGGGGTAGCGGGGGCCAAGAGACCCAGTACTTC. This encodes CASSWGSGGQETQYF. J is TRBJ2-5 and V is TRBV7-9; 9 nucleotides align to TRBD2. Per germline, CDR1 SEHNR and CDR2 FQNEAQ (reference sequence). V lost 4 bases to trimming and J lost 1 base; unmatched junction nucleotides: 4. The CDR3 covers 15 residues.

A word on this clone: The sample holds other DNA sequences that translate to the same CDR3. The rearrangement links TRBV5-1 to TRBJ2-7, with 9 bases identical to TRBD1. V trimming: 3 bases; J trimming: 4 bases; junction bases outside the gene matches: 2. This CDR3 has 13 residues. Germline CDR1 reads SGHRS; CDR2 reads YFSETQ. The CDR3 sequence: CASSSGQGYEQYF. As DNA, the CDR3 is TGCGCCAGCAGCTCCGGACAGGGGTACGAGCAGTACTTC.

V gene TRBV5-4 combines with J gene TRBJ2-3; 7 nucleotides line up with TRBD2. J gave up 4 bases and V 3 bases, and 5 bases lay outside the gene matches. The CDR3 loop spans 14 amino acids. The germline gives CDR1 SGHNT, CDR2 YYREEE (reference sequence). The CDR3 here is CASSSREAPDTQYF. The CDR3 bases are TGTGCCAGCAGCTCACGGGAGGCTCCAGATACGCAGTATTTT. Together with reference TRBV5-4 and TRBJ2-3, the CDR3 gives the full variable domain: ETGVTQSPTHLIKTRGQQVTLRCSSQSGHNTVSWYQQALGQGPQFIFQYYREEENGRGNFPPRFSGLQFPNYSSELNVNALELDDSALYLCASSSREAPDTQYFGPGTRLTVL.

This rearrangement joins TRBV5-1 to TRBJ2-3; TRBD2 matches 9 bases. The trim removed 4 bases at V and 4 bases at J, leaving 4 bases unmatched. Germline V gives CDR1 SGHRS, CDR2 YFSETQ. The CDR3 covers 14 residues. The CDR3 DNA sequence: TGCGCCAGCAGCCCGAGCGGGGGGCCAGATACGCAGTATTTT. This encodes CASSPSGGPDTQYF.

This chain joins TRBV5-1 and TRBJ1-5, with 8 bases aligning to TRBD1. Unmatched junction bases numbered 4, after V lost 2 bases and J lost 6 bases. CDR3 length: 14 amino acids. Germline V CDR1 and CDR2: SGHRS, YFSETQ. CDR3 nucleotide sequence: TGCGCCAGCAGCTTTGAACAGGGGGTTCAGCCCCAGCATTTT. Translated: CASSFEQGVQPQHF.

V gene TRBV2 combines with J gene TRBJ2-5; TRBD1 aligns across 7 bases. CDR1 is SNHLY, CDR2 FYNNEI, per germline. Germline trimming cut 6 bases from V and 2 bases from J; bases unmatched to any gene: 3. The CDR3 runs to 13 residues. The CDR3 DNA reads TGTGCCAGCAGGAGGGACAGACAAGAGACCCAGTACTTC. It is translated as CASRRDRQETQYF.

This clone is a singleton in its sample. The chain uses TRBV6-5 and TRBJ1-1; D gene uncertain. This CDR3 spans 13 amino acids. CDR1 is MNHEY and CDR2 is SVGAGI in the germline V gene. Trimming shortened V by 5 bases and J by 0 bases, and 7 bases separated the two germline ends. CDR3: CASSRDMNTEAFF. The CDR3 DNA sequence: TGTGCCAGCAGTCGCGATATGAACACTGAAGCTTTCTTT.

The rearrangement uses TRBV11-2 and TRBJ2-1; possibly TRBD2 for D (7 bases). The CDR3 runs to 15 residues. Looked up from germline, CDR1 is SGHAT and CDR2 is FQNNGV. V lost 5 bases to trimming and J lost 12 bases, with 23 bases between them. The CDR3 sequence is CASSPSVSGTSTQFF. CDR3 nucleotides: TGTGCCAGCAGCCCCTCCGTCAGCGGGACAAGTACGCAGTTCTTC. Variable domain in full (rest from reference TRBV11-2 and TRBJ2-1): EAGVAQSPRYKIIEKRQSVAFWCNPISGHATLYWYQQILGQGPKLLIQFQNNGVVDDSQLPKDRFSAERLKGVDSTLKIQPAKLEDSAVYLCASSPSVSGTSTQFFGPGTRLTVL.

V usage is TRBV7-6 and J usage is TRBJ1-1; TRBD1 agrees at 7 bases. The CDR3 extends over 14 amino acids. V shed 5 bases and J 2 bases; nucleotides not matched to a gene: 5. The germline V gene has CDR1 SGHVS and CDR2 FNYEAQ. The CDR3 protein is CASSPTGRNTEAFF. In DNA form, the CDR3 reads TGTGCCAGCAGCCCGACAGGGCGTAACACTGAAGCTTTCTTT.

The chain carries TRBV19 and TRBJ2-3; D is uncertain. The CDR3 runs 15 residues. Germline CDR1 is LNHDA and CDR2 is SQIVND (reference sequence). Trimming stripped 7 bases from V and 2 bases from J, with 16 bases between. The CDR3 sequence is CASMRSLTHTDTQYF. The CDR3, as DNA: TGTGCCAGTATGCGGAGCCTAACCCACACAGATACGCAGTATTTT.